The 24 T cell receptor beta chains below were found in one sample sequenced in a study of post-analysis software for immune sequencing data (dated by TCRdb to between 2015 and 2017). Summary of the overall study and its limitations: Significantly higher frequencies in patients than in controls were found for a handful of TRBV segments, including TRBV5-6, TRBV5-1 and TRBV20-1.

Antigen specificity for these receptors is unknown. Receptor libraries were prepared by PCR. The sequencer was an Illumina HiSeq 2500. Unique molecular identifiers were incorporated into TCR beta cDNA libraries to reduce PCR and sequencing biases. TCRdb applied fastp at Q25 and MiXCR to the public reads, then kept only in-frame beta chains. Here each entry gathers all rows of one CDR3 protein and keeps the most common genes and DNA. The sample table lists about 500,000 distinct CDR3 sequences, around 40% of them with a count of one. 9.5% to 13% of the sample is in the top ten clones. Sequencing was done on a sample of blood. The source of these receptors is a girl aged 10 to 17 with multiple sclerosis.

Relative to its sample, this clonotype is medium-sized. The chain has TRBV29-1 and TRBJ2-7; D may be TRBD1 or TRBD2 (5 bases each). Germline V gene lookup returns CDR1 SQVTM and CDR2 ANQGSEA. V lost 3 bases to trimming and J lost 1 base, with 16 bases between them. The CDR3 extends over 15 amino acids. CDR3 DNA: TGCAGCGTTGAGGGACGACGTGAGGGGTCCTACGAGCAGTACTTC. This codes for CSVEGRREGSYEQYF.

This chain joins TRBV2 and TRBJ2-7; the match to TRBD1 covers 7 bases. CDR1 SNHLY and CDR2 FYNNEI come from the germline V gene. This CDR3 is 13 amino acids long. The V gene end was trimmed by 4 bases and the J gene end by 5 bases; junction bases not matched to a gene: 5. The CDR3 protein is CASSADRVNEQYF. CDR3 bases: TGTGCCAGCAGTGCTGACAGGGTCAACGAGCAGTACTTC.

A single count supports this clonotype. The junction departs from the called germline gene at one end, perhaps through a read error. V and J are TRBV4-2 and TRBJ2-3; 9 bases map to TRBD2. Germline V gene sequence: CDR1 LGHNA, CDR2 YNFKEQ. This CDR3 is built from 16 residues. The CDR3, as DNA: TGTGCCAGCAGCCAAGGACTGACTAGCGGTTCAGATAGGCAGTATTTT. Amino acid sequence: CASSQGLTSGSDRQYF.

This clonotype showed up just a few times. V gene TRBV30 combines with J gene TRBJ1-2, with D tentatively TRBD1 (6 bases). Trimming took off 8 bases at V and 6 bases at J, with 10 bases between the two ends. The CDR3 sequence is 10 residues long. Germline CDR1 reads GTSNPN; CDR2 reads SVGIG (reference sequence). The CDR3 nucleotides read TGTGCCCACTCAGGGGATGGCTACACCTTC. This translates into CAHSGDGYTF.

The chain is built from TRBV27 and TRBJ1-4, with 7 bases that match TRBD1. The germline gives CDR1 MNHEY, CDR2 SMNVEV (reference sequence). V lost 9 bases, J lost 7 bases, and 14 bases stayed unmatched. This CDR3 is built from 15 residues. The CDR3 is CASGHRDSTGEKLFF. CDR3 DNA sequence: TGTGCCAGTGGCCACCGGGACAGCACTGGTGAAAAACTGTTTTTT.

This chain uses TRBV4-1 with TRBJ2-3, with D possibly TRBD2 on 7 matching bases. Trimming cost V 0 bases and J 5 bases, with 12 bases left between them. This CDR3 region has 15 residues. Germline V gene lookup returns CDR1 MGHRA and CDR2 YSYEKL. The CDR3 loop is CASSQDVGGGDTQYF. DNA for the CDR3: TGCGCCAGCAGCCAAGATGTAGGGGGGGGAGATACGCAGTATTTT.

This chain joins TRBV20-1 and TRBJ2-3, with TRBD1 identical over 10 bases. The germline gives CDR1 DFQATT, CDR2 SNEGSKA (reference sequence). After removal of 0 bases from V and 3 bases from J, the junction contained 9 bases not matched to a gene. The CDR3 runs to 17 residues. The CDR3 bases are TGCAGTGCTAGAGAGGGGGAGGGGACAGGGGTTACAGATACGCAGTATTTT. This sequence encodes CSAREGEGTGVTDTQYF.

The V and J genes are TRBV27 and TRBJ2-5; D gene unclear. V lost 2 bases and J 4 bases, leaving 11 bases between the germline ends. CDR3 size: 14 residues. Germline loops: CDR1 MNHEY, CDR2 SMNVEV (reference sequence). CDR3 sequence (DNA): TGTGCCAGCAGTTTAAGTTTTAACCGAGAGACCCAGTACTTC. Translating gives CASSLSFNRETQYF.

The chain uses TRBV12-3 or TRBV12-4 and TRBJ1-2, with TRBD1 as a possible D gene (5 bases). The V end lost 7 bases, the J end lost 8 bases, and 14 bases lay between the germline ends. The CDR3 is 12 amino acids. The CDR3 is CASTEGIEGYTF. In nucleotides, the CDR3 is TGTGCCAGCACCGAGGGGATTGAGGGCTACACCTTC.

The chain combines TRBV20-1 with TRBJ2-3; no firm D call. The CDR3 consists of 14 residues. The germline CDR1 and CDR2 sequences are DFQATT and SNEGSKA (reference sequence). V was clipped by 1 base and J by 2 bases, with 10 bases between them. CDR3 nucleotide sequence: TGCAGTGCTAGAGCGAGTGCCAACACAGATACGCAGTATTTT. It translates to CSARASANTDTQYF.

This chain connects TRBV12-3 or TRBV12-4 to TRBJ2-1, with 14 bases matching TRBD2. Germline trimming cut 6 bases from V and 10 bases from J; bases unmatched to any gene: 8. This CDR3 contains 15 residues. CDR3 residues: CASSPTSGRAWEQFF. CDR3 DNA sequence: TGTGCCAGCAGCCCGACTAGCGGGAGGGCTTGGGAGCAGTTCTTC.

For the CDR3, the DNA is TGTGCCAGCAGTACCGGACAGGGGAGGAATGAGCAGTTCTTC. This gives the protein CASSTGQGRNEQFF. The V gene is TRBV12-3 or TRBV12-4, the J gene TRBJ2-1, with 9 bases fitting TRBD1. After removal of 5 bases from V and 7 bases from J, the junction contained 6 bases not matched to a gene. The CDR3 is 14 residues long.

This clonotype was counted between two and nine times. The gene calls are TRBV12-3 or TRBV12-4 and TRBJ2-1; the D gene is possibly TRBD2 (6 bases). The CDR3 sequence is 15 residues long. V dropped 1 base and J dropped 6 bases, with 13 bases sitting between them. CDR3 in DNA: TGTGCCAGCAGTTTAGGCGGGACTTCATTCAATGAGCAGTTCTTC. Amino acid sequence: CASSLGGTSFNEQFF.

This clonotype was seen a few times. This rearrangement joins TRBV5-1 to TRBJ2-1; the D gene is possibly TRBD1 (7 bases). CDR1 SGHRS and CDR2 YFSETQ come from the germline V gene. This CDR3 is built from 14 residues. The V gene lost 6 bases and the J gene lost 8 bases, with 18 bases spanning the gap. As DNA, the CDR3 is TGCGCCAGCACGGCAGGGGGGCCTACCGATGAGCAGTTCTTC. It yields the protein CASTAGGPTDEQFF.

The V and J genes are TRBV20-1 and TRBJ2-6, with TRBD1 matching 8 bases. This CDR3 contains 15 residues. V lost 6 bases to trimming and J lost 1 base; unmatched junction nucleotides: 5. Germline CDR1 is DFQATT and CDR2 is SNEGSKA (reference sequence). CDR3 region: CSAPGGASGANVLTF. In DNA, the CDR3 is TGCAGTGCCCCAGGGGGCGCGTCTGGGGCCAACGTCCTGACTTTC.

The chain joins TRBV20-1 to TRBJ2-1, with 14 positions matching TRBD2. Looked up from germline, CDR1 is DFQATT and CDR2 is SNEGSKA (reference sequence). V shed 3 bases and J 10 bases; nucleotides not matched to a gene: 2. The CDR3 covers 13 residues. The CDR3 DNA is TGCAGTGCTAGGACTAGCGGGAGGGTGGAGCAGTTCTTC. It encodes CSARTSGRVEQFF.

This chain joins TRBV20-1 and TRBJ2-1, with TRBD1 identical over 9 bases. With V trimmed by 2 bases and J by 5 bases, 7 bases remained unmatched. The CDR3 runs to 15 residues. Germline V CDR1 and CDR2: DFQATT, SNEGSKA (reference sequence). Here the CDR3 reads CSARLGTGINNEQFF. The CDR3 nucleotides read TGCAGTGCTAGACTGGGGACAGGGATTAACAATGAGCAGTTCTTC.

This clonotype was detected only a few times. The chain is built from TRBV9 and TRBJ1-4; D might be TRBD1 (5 bases). The CDR3 length is 16 residues. Germline loops: CDR1 SGDLS, CDR2 YYNGEE. Trimming shortened V by 0 bases and J by 3 bases, and 12 bases separated the two germline ends. Here the CDR3 DNA reads TGTGCCAGCAGCGTAGCCCAGGGTCGGCCTAATGAAAAACTGTTTTTT. Its protein is CASSVAQGRPNEKLFF.

A few counts support this clonotype. V gene TRBV20-1 combines with J gene TRBJ1-2; the D is unclear. The V end lost 6 bases, the J end lost 5 bases, and 10 bases lay between the germline ends. CDR3 length: 11 residues. Germline CDR1 reads DFQATT; CDR2 reads SNEGSKA (reference sequence). The CDR3 sequence: CSASGDYGYTF. The DNA for the CDR3 is TGCAGTGCATCTGGCGATTATGGCTACACCTTC.

The chain employs TRBV4-2 and TRBJ2-5; TRBD2 aligns across 8 bases. CDR1 is LGHNA and CDR2 is YNFKEQ in the germline V gene. The CDR3 loop spans 15 amino acids. V shed 5 bases and J 5 bases; nucleotides not matched to a gene: 10. As DNA, the CDR3 is TGTGCCAGCAGCGGCGTGATAGCGGGGATCGAGACCCAGTACTTC. It translates to CASSGVIAGIETQYF.

The chain joins TRBV29-1 to TRBJ2-7; D gene unclear. The germline V and J ends were trimmed by 4 bases and 1 base, with 11 bases remaining between them. The CDR3 has 13 residues. Germline lookup yields CDR1 SQVTM and CDR2 ANQGSEA. The CDR3 DNA follows: TGCAGCGTTGCCGAACCCAAGTCCTACGAGCAGTACTTC. Protein sequence: CSVAEPKSYEQYF.

The rearrangement links TRBV29-1 to TRBJ2-7; 13 positions agree with TRBD2. This CDR3 spans 17 amino acids. The V and J ends lost 6 bases and 5 bases, in that order; junction bases with no gene match: 16. The germline V gene has CDR1 SQVTM and CDR2 ANQGSEA. The CDR3 coding sequence is TGCAGCGTCGCGAGGACTAGCGGGAGAGCCGCCCCCGACGAGCAGTACTTC. It yields the protein CSVARTSGRAAPDEQYF.

V gene TRBV14 combines with J gene TRBJ2-1, with D perhaps TRBD2 (5 bases). The CDR3 spans 16 residues. Trimming stripped 1 base from V and 1 base from J, with 11 bases between. Germline assignment: CDR1 SGHDN and CDR2 FVKESK. For the CDR3, the DNA is TGTGCCAGCAGCCAAGGCGGACTCCTATCCTACAATGAGCAGTTCTTC. Protein sequence: CASSQGGLLSYNEQFF.

This clonotype appeared a few times. The chain is built from TRBV7-2 and TRBJ2-5, with 7 bases identical to TRBD1. The last part of the DNA fits TRBJ2-7 better; the J call may be wrong. The CDR3 runs 15 residues. Germline V CDR1 and CDR2: SGHTA, FQGNSA. CDR3 sequence: CASSNSLGQRYEQYF. CDR3 nucleotide sequence: TGTGCCAGCAGCAACTCTCTGGGACAGAGATACGAGCAGTACTTC.